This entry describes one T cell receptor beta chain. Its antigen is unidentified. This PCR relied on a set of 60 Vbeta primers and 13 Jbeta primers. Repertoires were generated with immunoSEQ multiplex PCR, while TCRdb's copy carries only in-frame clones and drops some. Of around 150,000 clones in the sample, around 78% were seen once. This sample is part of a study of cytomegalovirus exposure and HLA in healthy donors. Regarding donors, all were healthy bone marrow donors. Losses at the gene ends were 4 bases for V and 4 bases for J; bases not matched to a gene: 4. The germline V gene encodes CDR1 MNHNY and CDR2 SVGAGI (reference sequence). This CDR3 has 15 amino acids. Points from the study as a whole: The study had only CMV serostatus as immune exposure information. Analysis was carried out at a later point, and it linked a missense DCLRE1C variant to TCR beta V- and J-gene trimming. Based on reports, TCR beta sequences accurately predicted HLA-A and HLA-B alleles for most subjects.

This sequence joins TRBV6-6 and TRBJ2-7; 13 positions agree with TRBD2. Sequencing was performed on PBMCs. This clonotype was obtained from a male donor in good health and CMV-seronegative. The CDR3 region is CASSSPGLAGYEQYF. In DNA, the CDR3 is TGTGCCAGCAGTTCCCCGGGACTAGCGGGGTACGAGCAGTACTTC.